Following are 24 T cell receptor beta chains from one sample sequenced in a study of PD-1 blockade in classical Hodgkin lymphoma. The time point here: cycle 4 day 1 (C4D1), after 6 weeks of nivolumab. Following autologous stem cell transplantation, relapse occurred in every patient, and exposure to brentuximab vedotin varied. This table comes from immunoSEQ multiplex PCR, and its TCRdb copy is limited to in-frame clones, with some not included. This table holds about 64,000 clones, roughly 89% found once. The sample here was peripheral blood mononuclear cells (PBMCs), taken before the fourth cycle of nivolumab. These receptors all come from a human donor with classical Hodgkin lymphoma.

This chain connects TRBV23-1 to TRBJ1-5; 7 nucleotides agree with TRBD1. TRBV23-1 is flagged as an ORF with uncertain function. The ends lost 0 bases at V and 0 bases at J; junction bases unmatched: 5. There are 17 residues in the CDR3. The CDR3 DNA reads as TGCGCCAGCAGTCAATCCGCAAGGGACAGTAGCAATCAGCCCCAGCATTTT. It encodes CASSQSARDSSNQPQHF.

The chain carries TRBV4-1 and TRBJ2-1; maybe TRBD1 (6 bases). Germline CDR1 reads MGHRA; CDR2 reads YSYEKL. V was cut by 0 bases and J by 6 bases, with 21 bases left in between. The CDR3 has 18 amino acids. CDR3 DNA: TGCGCCAGCAGCCAAGATCGTCTTTCACAGGGAGCGTCCAATGAGCAGTTCTTC. This translates into CASSQDRLSQGASNEQFF.

The rearrangement uses TRBV7-6 and TRBJ2-1; D not certain. Germline CDR1 SGHVS, CDR2 FNYEAQ. Trimming removed 1 base at V and 11 bases at J, with 9 bases between. The CDR3 sequence is 12 residues long. The CDR3 DNA follows: TGTGCCAGCAGCTTAGAGGGCCCGAAGCAGTTCTTC. It yields the protein CASSLEGPKQFF.

The rearrangement uses TRBV4-2 and TRBJ2-1, with D tentatively TRBD1 or TRBD2 (5 bases each). Trimming left V 2 bases short and J 4 bases short, with 18 bases between. The V gene's germline CDR1 is LGHNA and CDR2 YNFKEQ. This CDR3 is built from 17 residues. The DNA of the CDR3 is TGTGCCAGCAGCCAACTCGGGACGTATACGAGATACAATGAGCAGTTCTTC. Amino acid sequence: CASSQLGTYTRYNEQFF.

This clone was counted once. The J gene is TRBJ2-4, the V gene TRBV19; 8 bases align to TRBD2. CDR1 and CDR2 (germline): LNHDA, SQIVND (reference sequence). This CDR3 has 14 residues. After removal of 8 bases from V and 7 bases from J, the junction contained 10 bases not matched to a gene. CDR3 residues: CASQVAGSGNIQYF. The CDR3 nucleotides are TGTGCCAGTCAAGTAGCGGGGTCGGGGAACATTCAGTACTTC.

The chain is built from TRBV7-2 and TRBJ1-2; D may be TRBD1 (6 bases). The CDR3 is 15 residues long. Germline values: CDR1 SGHTA, CDR2 FQGNSA. The V end was cut by 5 bases, the J end by 4 bases, with 17 bases between. The CDR3 reads CASSVYRAMGYGYTF. In DNA, the CDR3 is TGTGCCAGCAGCGTCTACAGGGCGATGGGCTATGGCTACACCTTC.

The chain recombines TRBV14 with TRBJ2-5; the D is unclear. CDR1 and CDR2 from the germline V gene are SGHDN and FVKESK. Trimming cost V 1 base and J 1 base, with 10 bases left between them. The CDR3 has 15 amino acids. The CDR3 is CASSQGPQSQETQYF. As DNA, the CDR3 is TGTGCCAGCAGCCAAGGTCCCCAAAGCCAAGAGACCCAGTACTTC.

The J gene is TRBJ2-3, the V gene TRBV5-4; D gene unclear. Germline V gene lookup returns CDR1 SGHNT and CDR2 YYREEE (reference sequence). Trimming shortened V by 4 bases and J by 0 bases, and 3 bases separated the two germline ends. The CDR3 runs to 12 residues. DNA for the CDR3: TGTGCCAGCAGCCCGAGCACAGATACGCAGTATTTT. It yields the protein CASSPSTDTQYF. Filled out from reference TRBV5-4 and TRBJ2-3, the complete variable domain reads ETGVTQSPTHLIKTRGQQVTLRCSSQSGHNTVSWYQQALGQGPQFIFQYYREEENGRGNFPPRFSGLQFPNYSSELNVNALELDDSALYLCASSPSTDTQYFGPGTRLTVL.

This clone occurred once. The chain is built from TRBV7-9 and TRBJ2-2; D remains ambiguous. The CDR3 runs to 13 residues. Germline CDR1 and CDR2: SEHNR and FQNEAQ (reference sequence). V was clipped by 5 bases and J by 3 bases, with 7 bases between them. The CDR3 sequence: CASSLEYTGELFF. The CDR3 DNA is TGTGCCAGCAGCCTAGAGTACACCGGGGAGCTGTTTTTT.

For this clone: Other DNA sequences from this sample encode an identical CDR3 as well. J is TRBJ2-1 and V is TRBV27; 8 bases agree with TRBD1. Germline CDR1 reads MNHEY; CDR2 reads SMNVEV (reference sequence). The CDR3 length is 15 residues. Unmatched junction bases numbered 4, after V lost 0 bases and J lost 6 bases. The CDR3 loop is CASSLSRGLLNEQFF. The CDR3 DNA reads as TGTGCCAGCAGTTTATCCAGGGGGCTACTCAATGAGCAGTTCTTC.

V usage is TRBV7-3 and J usage is TRBJ1-2, with TRBD1 matching over 8 bases. V lost 4 bases, J lost 6 bases, and 4 bases stayed unmatched. Germline V gene lookup returns CDR1 SGHTA and CDR2 FQGTGA. This CDR3 contains 13 residues. For the CDR3, the DNA is TGTGCCAGCAGCTGGTCACAGGGGGATGGCTACACCTTC. Its translation is CASSWSQGDGYTF.

V and J are TRBV15 and TRBJ2-7; unclear D gene. The CDR3 covers 14 residues. Germline CDR1 LNHNV, CDR2 YYDKDF (reference sequence). V was shortened by 1 base and J by 0 bases, with 7 bases between the two germline ends. The CDR3 region is CATSRVSSSYEQYF. The DNA for the CDR3 is TGTGCCACCAGCAGAGTGAGCAGCTCCTACGAGCAGTACTTC.

V is TRBV5-4 and J is TRBJ2-5; TRBD1 agrees at 7 bases. Germline trimming cut 0 bases from V and 0 bases from J; bases unmatched to any gene: 8. Germline loops: CDR1 SGHNT, CDR2 YYREEE (reference sequence). The CDR3 loop spans 17 amino acids. In nucleotides, the CDR3 is TGTGCCAGCAGCTTGGCCACCACCGGGACAGACCAAGAGACCCAGTACTTC. It specifies CASSLATTGTDQETQYF.

The rearrangement joins TRBV30 to TRBJ1-6; no reliable D call. Trimming shortened V by 2 bases and J by 8 bases, and 10 bases separated the two germline ends. The CDR3 contains 13 residues. Germline CDR1 and CDR2: GTSNPN and SVGIG (reference sequence). As DNA, the CDR3 is TGTGCCTGGAGTCAGGTTAATTATTCACCCCTCCACTTT. Protein sequence: CAWSQVNYSPLHF.

This chain links TRBV7-9 with TRBJ2-1, with D uncertain. Germline V gene data show CDR1 as SEHNR and CDR2 as FQNEAQ (reference sequence). This CDR3 spans 15 amino acids. The V end lost 2 bases, the J end lost 7 bases, and 15 bases lay between the germline ends. The CDR3 DNA reads TGTGCCAGCAGCTTACCGAGACACCCCTCGAATGAGCAGTTCTTC. Its translation is CASSLPRHPSNEQFF.

The J gene is TRBJ2-1, the V gene TRBV21-1; the table's D call, TRBD2, was not checked against the DNA. TRBV21-1 is a listed pseudogene. This CDR3 comprises 15 residues. The CDR3 sequence: CASSKWGGPYNEQFF. CDR3 coding DNA: TGTGCCAGCAGCAAATGGGGGGGGCCCTACAATGAGCAGTTCTTC.

The rearrangement links TRBV7-3 to TRBJ1-2; D is uncertain. This CDR3 is built from 13 residues. Germline CDR1 SGHTA, CDR2 FQGTGA. V was trimmed by 5 bases and J by 8 bases, leaving 15 bases between them. CDR3 in DNA: TGTGCCAGCAGCAACTCACCGAACTTAGGCTACACCTTC. Amino acids: CASSNSPNLGYTF.

This chain links TRBV9 with TRBJ1-2; 7 bases line up with TRBD1. V shed 3 bases, J shed 2 bases, and the junction held 1 base outside the gene matches. Germline V lookup: CDR1 SGDLS, CDR2 YYNGEE. The CDR3 totals 13 residues. DNA of the CDR3: TGTGCCAGCAGCGAGACAGGGAACTATGGCTACACCTTC. Protein sequence: CASSETGNYGYTF.

The chain joins TRBV12-5 to TRBJ2-7, with D uncertain. Germline CDR1 and CDR2: LGHNT and FRNRAP. V was clipped by 4 bases and J by 4 bases, with 8 bases between them. The CDR3 totals 12 residues. CDR3 bases: TGTGCTAGTGGTTGGAACCTTTACGAGCAGTACTTC. This encodes CASGWNLYEQYF. The full variable domain, completed using reference TRBV12-5 and TRBJ2-7, is DARVTQTPRHKVTEMGQEVTMRCQPILGHNTVFWYRQTMMQGLELLAYFRNRAPLDDSGMPKDRFSAEMPDATLATLKIQPSEPRDSAVYFCASGWNLYEQYFGPGTRLTVT.

This chain uses TRBV11-2 with TRBJ2-5; D might be TRBD1 (6 bases). Looked up from germline, CDR1 is SGHAT and CDR2 is FQNNGV. Trimming shortened V by 4 bases and J by 3 bases, and 6 bases separated the two germline ends. This CDR3 region has 12 residues. The CDR3 reads CASSYREETQYF. The CDR3 bases are TGTGCCAGCAGCTACAGGGAAGAGACCCAGTACTTC.

The rearrangement uses TRBV9 and TRBJ1-4; D is unresolved. This CDR3 comprises 12 residues. V shed 3 bases and J shed 10 bases, with 10 bases lying between them. In germline, CDR1 is SGDLS, CDR2 YYNGEE. The CDR3 loop reads CASSGEPGKLFF. Here the CDR3 DNA reads TGTGCCAGCAGCGGTGAACCAGGAAAACTGTTTTTT. Supplemented by reference TRBV9 and TRBJ1-4, the full variable domain reads DSGVTQTPKHLITATGQRVTLRCSPRSGDLSVYWYQQSLDQGLQFLIQYYNGEERAKGNILERFSAQQFPDLHSELNLSSLELGDSALYFCASSGEPGKLFFGSGTQLSVL.

The V and J genes are TRBV6-5 and TRBJ1-1, with TRBD1 matching over 7 bases. The CDR3 consists of 14 residues. V dropped 7 bases and J dropped 5; count of bases not matched to a gene: 10. Looked up from germline, CDR1 is MNHEY and CDR2 is SVGAGI. As DNA, the CDR3 is TGTGCCAGCACCAAGACAGGGAGAGGGACTGAAGCTTTCTTT. Protein: CASTKTGRGTEAFF.

The chain combines TRBV30 with TRBJ2-7; no definite D call. The CDR3 is 11 amino acids. The ends were cut back, 1 base at V and 4 bases at J, with 5 bases in the middle. The germline V gene has CDR1 GTSNPN and CDR2 SVGIG (reference sequence). CDR3 amino acids: CAWSGAYEQYF. The CDR3 DNA sequence: TGTGCCTGGAGTGGGGCTTACGAGCAGTACTTC.

The chain links TRBV6-5 to TRBJ2-1, with no clear D. V was trimmed by 0 bases and J by 3 bases, leaving 3 bases between them. Per germline, CDR1 MNHEY and CDR2 SVGAGI. CDR3 size: 13 residues. For the CDR3, the DNA is TGTGCCAGCAGTTACTCAGACTACAATGAGCAGTTCTTC. This gives the protein CASSYSDYNEQFF.